This T cell receptor beta chain was documented in a study of T cells after yellow fever vaccination. Using its own MiXCR run on the 5' RACE reads, TCRdb lists one record per CDR3 protein. The sample lists some 200,000 distinct CDR3 sequences, approximately 3.2% seen once, with roughly 3% in the top ten. The V end lost 0 bases, the J end lost 4 bases, and 12 bases lay between the germline ends. The germline CDR1 and CDR2 sequences are LNHDA and SQIVND (reference sequence). The CDR3 loop spans 15 amino acids. Study conclusions and caveats: The booster response re-showed most primary clones: about 96% CD4, roughly 91% CD8. One caveat is that FACS-sorted repertoires could contain abundant clonotypes contaminating from the bulk population.

This clonotype was counted between two and nine times. Its target is unknown. Material: CD4+ T cells sorted from PBMCs, obtained 10 days after the yellow fever booster vaccination. The TCR was taken from a young man who received the YFV17D yellow fever vaccine. The chain couples TRBV19 to TRBJ1-1; no firm D call. CDR3 sequence: CASSIDPRSVTEAFF. In DNA form, the CDR3 reads TGTGCCAGTAGTATAGATCCGAGGTCGGTCACTGAAGCTTTCTTT. Full variable domain (remainder filled in from reference TRBV19 and TRBJ1-1): DGGITQSPKYLFRKEGQNVTLSCEQNLNHDAMYWYRQDPGQGLRLIYYSQIVNDFQKGDIAEGYSVSREKKESFPLTVTSAQKNPTAFYLCASSIDPRSVTEAFFGQGTRLTVV.